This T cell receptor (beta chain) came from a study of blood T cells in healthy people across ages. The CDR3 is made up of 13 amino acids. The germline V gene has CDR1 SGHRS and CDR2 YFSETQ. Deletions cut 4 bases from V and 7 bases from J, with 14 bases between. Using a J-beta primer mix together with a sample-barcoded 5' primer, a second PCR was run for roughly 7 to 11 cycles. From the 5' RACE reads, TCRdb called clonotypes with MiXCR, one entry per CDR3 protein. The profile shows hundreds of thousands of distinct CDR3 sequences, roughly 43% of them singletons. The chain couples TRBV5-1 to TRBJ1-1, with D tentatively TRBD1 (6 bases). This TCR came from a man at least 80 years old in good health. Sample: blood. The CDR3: CASSPRDNDEAFF. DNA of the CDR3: TGCGCCAGCAGCCCTAGGGACAACGATGAAGCTTTCTTT. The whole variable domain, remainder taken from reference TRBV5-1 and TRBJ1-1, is KAGVTQTPRYLIKTRGQQVTLSCSPISGHRSVSWYQQTPGQGLQFLFEYFSETQRNKGNFPGRFSGRQFSNSRSEMNVSTLELGDSALYLCASSPRDNDEAFFGQGTRLTVV.